The 15 T cell receptor beta chains below were found in one sample sequenced in a study of shared clonotypes between healthy human individuals. This table comes from immunoSEQ multiplex PCR, and its TCRdb copy is limited to in-frame clones, with some not included. The repertoire holds some 2 million clones, with approximately 94% as singletons. Naive-designated CD8 cells lacked CD45RO, were positively enriched for CCR7, and omitted terminally differentiated effector memory CD45RA+ cells. Sequencing input: naive CD8+ T cells sorted from blood. All receptors derive from a man aged 18 to 29 in good health.

Comment on this clone: The sample has other DNA sequences that encode this CDR3 too. The V gene is TRBV5-1, the J gene TRBJ1-5, with D possibly being TRBD1 (5 bases). Trimming pared 0 bases from V and 0 bases from J, leaving 7 bases between. This CDR3 contains 15 residues. The V gene's germline CDR1 is SGHRS and CDR2 YFSETQ. The DNA for the CDR3 is TGCGCCAGCAGCTTGGGAGGGGATAGCAATCAGCCCCAGCATTTT. As protein: CASSLGGDSNQPQHF.

The chain recombines TRBV2 with TRBJ2-7, with D uncertain. The CDR3 extends over 11 amino acids. Between the trimmed V and J ends, which lost 7 bases and 7 bases, there was a span of 11 bases. Germline V gene data show CDR1 as SNHLY and CDR2 as FYNNEI. The CDR3 loop is CASTQGEEQYF. The CDR3 bases are TGTGCCAGCACCCAAGGAGAGGAGCAGTACTTC.

V usage is TRBV4-1 and J usage is TRBJ1-1; D gene unclear. Deletions cut 7 bases from V and 0 bases from J, with 12 bases between. CDR3 length: 14 residues. CDR1 and CDR2 (germline): MGHRA, YSYEKL. The CDR3: CASNPTEMNTEAFF. The CDR3 DNA follows: TGCGCCAGCAACCCGACGGAAATGAACACTGAAGCTTTCTTT.

J is TRBJ2-7 and V is TRBV2; 8 bases are a match to TRBD1. The germline V gene has CDR1 SNHLY and CDR2 FYNNEI. V shed 7 bases and J 3 bases; nucleotides not matched to a gene: 8. CDR3 size: 14 residues. For the CDR3, the DNA is TGTGCCAGCACTAGGACAGGGCCCGGCTACGAGCAGTACTTC. Its protein product is CASTRTGPGYEQYF. The full variable domain, in which reference TRBV2 and TRBJ2-7 provide the parts outside the CDR3, is EPEVTQTPSHQVTQMGQEVILRCVPISNHLYFYWYRQILGQKVEFLVSFYNNEISEKSEIFDDQFSVERPDGSNFTLKIRSTKLEDSAMYFCASTRTGPGYEQYFGPGTRLTVT.

J is TRBJ1-1 and V is TRBV4-3, with D possibly matching TRBD1 (5 bases). This CDR3 has 15 residues. Germline V gives CDR1 LGHNA, CDR2 YSLEER. The ends were cut back, 2 bases at V and 0 bases at J, with 10 bases in the middle. The CDR3: CASSQNQGMNTEAFF. For the CDR3, the DNA is TGCGCCAGCAGCCAAAACCAGGGTATGAACACTGAAGCTTTCTTT.

For this clone: At the DNA level, this CDR3 is encoded by other sequences in the same sample as well. The chain links TRBV5-6 to TRBJ1-5, with D hard to call. Germline V gene data show CDR1 as SGHDT and CDR2 as YYEEEE. This CDR3 spans 12 amino acids. Trimming cost V 2 bases and J 6 bases, with 6 bases left between them. The CDR3 DNA reads as TGTGCCAGCAGCTTCGGCGGTCAGCCCCAGCATTTT. Translation gives CASSFGGQPQHF.

This clone was picked up one time. This sequence joins TRBV2 and TRBJ1-2, with 9 bases that match TRBD1. CDR1 and CDR2 (germline): SNHLY, FYNNEI. The J segment lost 2 bases and the V segment lost 5 bases, leaving 12 bases of the junction unmatched. This CDR3 spans 17 amino acids. The CDR3 protein is CASSQTTPGTGNYGYTF. In DNA, the CDR3 is TGTGCCAGCAGTCAAACTACGCCCGGGACAGGGAACTATGGCTACACCTTC. Variable domain in full (rest from reference TRBV2 and TRBJ1-2): EPEVTQTPSHQVTQMGQEVILRCVPISNHLYFYWYRQILGQKVEFLVSFYNNEISEKSEIFDDQFSVERPDGSNFTLKIRSTKLEDSAMYFCASSQTTPGTGNYGYTFGSGTRLTVV.

CDR3 loop: CASSRQGDYGYTF. The CDR3 DNA sequence: TGTGCCAGCAGTAGACAGGGGGACTATGGCTACACCTTC. V usage is TRBV25-1 and J usage is TRBJ1-2; 9 nucleotides match TRBD1. The V gene's germline CDR1 is MGHDK and CDR2 SYGVNS. The junction had 1 base not matched to a gene; V was cut back by 5 bases and J by 3 bases. CDR3 length equals 13 residues.

This rearrangement joins TRBV7-9 to TRBJ2-2, with a tentative D call TRBD1 (6 bases). V gave up 1 base and J gave up 7 bases, with 10 bases separating them. CDR1 is SEHNR, CDR2 FQNEAQ, per germline (reference sequence). This CDR3 spans 14 amino acids. In DNA, the CDR3 is TGTGCCAGCAGCTTAGACAGGGCTGACGGGGAGCTGTTTTTT. As protein: CASSLDRADGELFF.

The chain uses TRBV6-1 and TRBJ1-4; D gene unclear. Per germline, CDR1 MNHNS and CDR2 SASEGT. The CDR3 extends over 14 amino acids. V lost 3 bases, J lost 8 bases, and 13 bases lay in between. Written as DNA, the CDR3 is TGTGCCAGCAGTGACTGGGGTACGGGGGAAAAACTGTTTTTT. As protein: CASSDWGTGEKLFF.

The chain links TRBV10-3 to TRBJ2-6; the D gene could be TRBD1 or TRBD2 (5 bases each). CDR3 length: 17 residues. The germline V and J ends were trimmed by 11 bases and 0 bases, with 20 bases remaining between them. Germline V CDR1 and CDR2: ENHRY, SYGVKD. The CDR3 spells CASGVGTVDSGANVLTF. The CDR3 region has the DNA TGTGCCTCTGGAGTGGGGACGGTGGACTCTGGGGCCAACGTCCTGACTTTC.

The count of this clone is one. The rearrangement joins TRBV10-1 to TRBJ2-1, with D maybe TRBD2 (6 bases). Germline V CDR1 and CDR2: WNHNN, SYGVQD (reference sequence). V lost 2 bases to trimming and J lost 8 bases, with 16 bases between them. This CDR3 comprises 15 residues. CDR3 loop: CASSEATGLGDEQFF. Here the CDR3 DNA reads TGCGCCAGCAGTGAGGCTACGGGACTGGGGGATGAGCAGTTCTTC.

With regard to this clone: The identical CDR3 is also encoded by other nucleotide sequences in the sample. The V gene is TRBV27, the J gene TRBJ2-1; D perhaps matches TRBD1 (5 bases). The V end was cut by 3 bases, the J end by 2 bases, with 8 bases between. The CDR3 runs to 14 residues. In germline, CDR1 is MNHEY, CDR2 SMNVEV (reference sequence). For the CDR3, the DNA is TGTGCCAGCAGTTTCGCAGGGACCTACAATGAGCAGTTCTTC. Encoded protein: CASSFAGTYNEQFF.

The chain carries TRBV5-1 and TRBJ2-2, with 7 bases aligning to TRBD1. The CDR3 loop spans 15 amino acids. CDR1 and CDR2 from the germline V gene are SGHRS and YFSETQ. V was clipped by 4 bases and J by 0 bases; unmatched bases: 3. This chain's CDR3 is CASSPDRPNTGELFF. Here the CDR3 DNA reads TGCGCCAGCAGCCCGGACAGGCCGAACACCGGGGAGCTGTTTTTT.

This chain links TRBV6-5 with TRBJ2-2; perhaps TRBD2 as D (6 bases). Germline CDR1 MNHEY, CDR2 SVGAGI. Trimming removed 7 bases from V and 4 bases from J, with 10 bases in between. The CDR3 spans 13 residues. The CDR3 DNA reads TGTGCCAGCAAGGTAGCGGCCACCGGGGAGCTGTTTTTT. This codes for CASKVAATGELFF.